This record concerns one T cell receptor (beta chain) sequence. Its antigen is currently unknown. Healthy bone marrow donors made up the donors. This specimen comes from a study of cytomegalovirus exposure and HLA in healthy donors. Points from the study as a whole: Later on, analysis showed that most CMV-associated TCR beta chains appeared to be HLA-restricted. Being productive about 90% or about 30% of the time was typical of most TCR beta V segments in an earlier analysis.

CDR3 length: 17 amino acids. With 0 bases removed from V and 1 base from J, the gap between germline ends came to 17 bases. CDR1 is SGDLS and CDR2 is YYNGEE in the germline V gene. Amplification used 60 Vbeta primers and 13 Jbeta primers. Only in-frame clones appear in the TCRdb table, and some are missing; sequencing was by immunoSEQ multiplex PCR. This table has fewer than 200,000 clones, 79% appearing once. The V gene is TRBV9, the J gene TRBJ2-7, with D maybe TRBD1 (6 bases). The sequence came from a man in his forties in good health and CMV-seronegative. The material sequenced was PBMCs. The CDR3 nucleotides read TGTGCCAGCAGCGTAGACCCAGGACAGCTTATGTCCTACGAGCAGTACTTC. As protein: CASSVDPGQLMSYEQYF.